The source of this T cell receptor (beta chain) is a study of shared clonotypes between healthy human individuals. Whole-study results and caveats: A handful of donors shared approximately 5% of their naive CD4 clonotypes.

Measured with immunoSEQ multiplex PCR; TCRdb has only the in-frame clones, and not every one. The data contain millions of clones, 90% to 95% of them singletons. CD45RO-negative CD8 cells positively selected for CCR7 made up the naive population, which excluded terminally differentiated effector memory CD45RA+ cells. About this clone: Its antigen is undetermined.

The CDR3 runs to 15 residues. CDR1 is MNHEY and CDR2 is SVGAGI in the germline V gene. This sequence was found in a young man in good health. Some clones in this sample may be carry-over from other donors' samples. The sample comprised naive CD8+ T cells from PBMCs. The J gene is TRBJ2-5, the V gene TRBV6-5; 10 bases align to TRBD1. The J call may be wrong; the DNA end is better matched by TRBJ2-7. The CDR3 DNA follows: TGTGCCAGCAGTTACGGGACAGGGGTCGCCTACGAGCAGTACTTC. It codes for CASSYGTGVAYEQYF.